One and the same sample provided the 9 T cell receptor beta chains below, sequenced in a study of early T cells in non-severe SARS-CoV-2 infection. TCRdb fed the 5' RACE reads into MiXCR, producing one record per CDR3 protein. The sample lists about 110,000 distinct CDR3 sequences, about 12% occurring once. The specimen sequenced was whole blood. The receptors were sampled from an adult who was a healthcare worker with PCR-confirmed SARS-CoV-2 infection or an uninfected control (not recorded which).

This chain connects TRBV29-1 to TRBJ1-2, with a weak D call TRBD1 (5 bases). Trimming stripped 3 bases from V and 8 bases from J, with 13 bases between. The CDR3 extends over 12 amino acids. CDR1 SQVTM and CDR2 ANQGSEA come from the germline V gene. CDR3 amino acids: CSVDGGSGGYTF. In nucleotides, the CDR3 is TGCAGCGTTGACGGGGGATCGGGCGGCTACACCTTC.

This clonotype has just a few counts. The V and J genes are TRBV24-1 and TRBJ2-2, with D uncertain. Germline V gives CDR1 KGHDR, CDR2 SFDVKD. The CDR3 runs to 15 residues. Between the trimmed V and J ends, which lost 5 bases and 0 bases, there was a span of 9 bases. The CDR3 DNA is TGTGCCACCAGTGGGGCACCCGCGAACACCGGGGAGCTGTTTTTT. It yields the protein CATSGAPANTGELFF.

Details on this clonotype: Its ends do not fully match the called genes, so a read error is possible. The J gene is TRBJ1-1, the V gene TRBV2; D is unresolved. The CDR3 is 15 amino acids. The germline V gene has CDR1 SNHLY and CDR2 FYNNEI. The CDR3 nucleotides read TGTGCCTGCAGTGATGTTGGTCAAACTAACACTGAAGCTTTCTTT. It codes for CACSDVGQTNTEAFF.

The V call is TRBV12-3 or TRBV12-4, the J call TRBJ2-7; perhaps TRBD2 as D (6 bases). CDR3 size: 14 residues. Trimming removed 5 bases at V and 9 bases at J, with 20 bases between. In DNA form, the CDR3 reads TGTGCCAGCAGTCTTTACTCCGGGAGCCTGGGGCAGTACTTC. Amino acids: CASSLYSGSLGQYF.

This clonotype has at least ten counts. V is TRBV5-1 and J is TRBJ1-3; tentatively, D is TRBD1 (5 bases). Germline CDR1 SGHRS, CDR2 YFSETQ. V shed 3 bases and J shed 0 bases, with 10 bases lying between them. The length of the CDR3 is 15 residues. The CDR3 nucleotides are TGCGCCAGCAGCTCGGACACACTCTCTGGAAACACCATATATTTT. Protein: CASSSDTLSGNTIYF.

This clonotype was seen only a few times. The genes are TRBV15 and TRBJ2-1; TRBD1 agrees at 8 bases. Germline V gene sequence: CDR1 LNHNV, CDR2 YYDKDF (reference sequence). V was clipped by 5 bases and J by 4 bases; unmatched bases: 10. CDR3 size: 16 residues. The CDR3 loop is CATSRRTRQGYNEQFF. The CDR3 DNA is TGTGCCACCAGCCGACGGACGAGACAGGGGTACAATGAGCAGTTCTTC.

Of note for this clonotype: This may be a read error: a much more frequent sequence differs by one nucleotide. No conserved phenylalanine or tryptophan is present at the end of the CDR3, so a read error is the likely explanation. The chain recombines TRBV11-2 with TRBJ2-7; D uncertain. CDR3 length: 10 residues. Trimming left V 2 bases short and J 6 bases short, with 2 bases between. CDR1 and CDR2 from the germline V gene are SGHAT and FQNNGV. CDR3 in DNA: TGTGCCAGCAGCTTAAGCGAGCAGTACCTC. Protein product: CASSLSEQYL.

In the case of this clonotype: A read error may account for a junction end that differs from germline. The DNA of the CDR3 is TGCGGCGTGACAGGACCCTACAATGAGCAGTTCTTC. Amino acid sequence: CGVTGPYNEQFF. The chain couples TRBV29-1 to TRBJ2-1, with D perhaps matching TRBD1 (6 bases). In germline, CDR1 is SQVTM, CDR2 ANQGSEA. This CDR3 contains 12 residues.

This sequence joins TRBV5-1 and TRBJ2-2; D call uncertain. Germline-derived CDR1 and CDR2 are SGHRS and YFSETQ. This CDR3 has 15 amino acids. V was shortened by 4 bases and J by 0 bases, with 10 bases between the two germline ends. The CDR3 DNA is TGCGCCAGCAGCGCGGCGCAGGCGAACACCGGGGAGCTGTTTTTT. The encoded protein is CASSAAQANTGELFF.